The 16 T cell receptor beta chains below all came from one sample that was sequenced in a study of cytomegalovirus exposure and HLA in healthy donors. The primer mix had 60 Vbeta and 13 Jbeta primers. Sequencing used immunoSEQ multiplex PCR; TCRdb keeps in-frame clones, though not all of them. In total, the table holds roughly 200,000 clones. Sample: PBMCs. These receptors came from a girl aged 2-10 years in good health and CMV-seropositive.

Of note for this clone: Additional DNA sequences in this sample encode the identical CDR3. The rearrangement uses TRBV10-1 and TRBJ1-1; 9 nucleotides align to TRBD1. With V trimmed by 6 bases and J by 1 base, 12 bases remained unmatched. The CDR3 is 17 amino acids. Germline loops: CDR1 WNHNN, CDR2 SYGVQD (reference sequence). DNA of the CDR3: TGCGCCAGCAGCAGGGAGGACAGGGGCCTTGGGAACACTGAAGCTTTCTTT. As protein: CASSREDRGLGNTEAFF.

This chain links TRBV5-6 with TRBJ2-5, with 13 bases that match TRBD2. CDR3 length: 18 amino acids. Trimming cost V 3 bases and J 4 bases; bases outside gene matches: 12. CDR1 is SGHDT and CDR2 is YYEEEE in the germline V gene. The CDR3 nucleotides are TGTGCCAGCAGCTACGGACTAGCGGGAGTGTTTGGTCCAGAGACCCAGTACTTC. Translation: CASSYGLAGVFGPETQYF.

CDR3 coding DNA: TGTGCCACCAGCAGAGATAGGGGGCCGCAGCCCCAGCATTTT. Its protein product is CATSRDRGPQPQHF. The rearrangement uses TRBV15 and TRBJ1-5; 7 bases line up with TRBD1. Trimming cost V 0 bases and J 7 bases; bases outside gene matches: 3. This CDR3 is 14 amino acids long. The germline V gene encodes CDR1 LNHNV and CDR2 YYDKDF (reference sequence).

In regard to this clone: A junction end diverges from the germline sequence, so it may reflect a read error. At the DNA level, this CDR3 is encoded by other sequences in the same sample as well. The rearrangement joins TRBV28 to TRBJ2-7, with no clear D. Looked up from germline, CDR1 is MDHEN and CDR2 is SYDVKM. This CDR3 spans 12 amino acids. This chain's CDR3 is CASSFSPYEQYF. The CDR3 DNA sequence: TGCGCCAGCAGTTTTAGTCCCTACGAGCAGTACTTC.

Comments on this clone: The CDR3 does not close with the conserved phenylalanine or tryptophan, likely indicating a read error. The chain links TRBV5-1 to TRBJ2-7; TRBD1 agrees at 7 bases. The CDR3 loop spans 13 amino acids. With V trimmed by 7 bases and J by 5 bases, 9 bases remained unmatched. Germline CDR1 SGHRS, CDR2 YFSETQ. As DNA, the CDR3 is TGCGCCAGCCGGGACAGTCAGTGGGACGAGCAGTACCTC. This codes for CASRDSQWDEQYL.

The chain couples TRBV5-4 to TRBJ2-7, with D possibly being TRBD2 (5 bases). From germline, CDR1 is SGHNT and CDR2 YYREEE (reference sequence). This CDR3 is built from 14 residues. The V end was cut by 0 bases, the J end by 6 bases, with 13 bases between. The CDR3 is CASSLVVGGTEQYF. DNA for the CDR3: TGTGCCAGCAGCTTGGTGGTCGGAGGAACCGAGCAGTACTTC.

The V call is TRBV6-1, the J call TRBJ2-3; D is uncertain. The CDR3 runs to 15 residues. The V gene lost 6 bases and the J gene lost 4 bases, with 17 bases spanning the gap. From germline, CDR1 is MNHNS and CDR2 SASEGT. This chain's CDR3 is CASSERAVFPDTQYF. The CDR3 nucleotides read TGTGCCAGCAGCGAACGAGCTGTGTTCCCAGATACGCAGTATTTT.

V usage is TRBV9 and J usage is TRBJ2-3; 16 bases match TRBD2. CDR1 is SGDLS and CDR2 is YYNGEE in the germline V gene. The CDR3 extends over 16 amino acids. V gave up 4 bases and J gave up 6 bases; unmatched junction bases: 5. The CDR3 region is CASSPGTSGGEDTQYF. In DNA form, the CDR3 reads TGTGCCAGCAGCCCGGGGACTAGCGGGGGGGAGGATACGCAGTATTTT.

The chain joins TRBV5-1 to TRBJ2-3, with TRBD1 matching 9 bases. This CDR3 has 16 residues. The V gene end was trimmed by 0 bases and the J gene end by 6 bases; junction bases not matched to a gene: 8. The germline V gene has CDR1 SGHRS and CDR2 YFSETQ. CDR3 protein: CASSLVGGQGADTQYF. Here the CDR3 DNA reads TGCGCCAGCAGCTTGGTGGGGGGACAGGGTGCGGATACGCAGTATTTT.

The CDR3 region is CASSGSQYSNQPQHF. The DNA of the CDR3 is TGTGCCAGCAGTGGGTCCCAGTATAGCAATCAGCCCCAGCATTTT. The J gene is TRBJ1-5, the V gene TRBV6-1; D gene unclear. The ends were cut back, 4 bases at V and 0 bases at J, with 10 bases in the middle. The CDR3 loop spans 15 amino acids. Germline CDR1 reads MNHNS; CDR2 reads SASEGT.

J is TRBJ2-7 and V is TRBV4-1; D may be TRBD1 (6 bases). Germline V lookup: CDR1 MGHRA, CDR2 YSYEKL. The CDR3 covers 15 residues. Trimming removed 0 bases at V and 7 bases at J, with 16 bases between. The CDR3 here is CASSQEVRGRWEQYF. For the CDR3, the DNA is TGCGCCAGCAGCCAAGAGGTCAGGGGCCGGTGGGAGCAGTACTTC.

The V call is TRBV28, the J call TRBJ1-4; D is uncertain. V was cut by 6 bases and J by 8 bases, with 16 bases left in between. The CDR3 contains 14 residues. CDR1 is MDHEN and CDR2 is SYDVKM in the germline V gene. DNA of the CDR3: TGTGCCAGCAGGCCCGCCCTAAGCCGAGAAAAACTGTTTTTT. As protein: CASRPALSREKLFF.

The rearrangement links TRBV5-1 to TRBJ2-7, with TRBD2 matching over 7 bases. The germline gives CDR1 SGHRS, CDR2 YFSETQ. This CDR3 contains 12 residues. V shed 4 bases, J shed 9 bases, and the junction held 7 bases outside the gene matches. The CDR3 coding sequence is TGCGCCAGCAGCGAGCGGGGTGGTACGCAGTACTTC. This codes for CASSERGGTQYF.

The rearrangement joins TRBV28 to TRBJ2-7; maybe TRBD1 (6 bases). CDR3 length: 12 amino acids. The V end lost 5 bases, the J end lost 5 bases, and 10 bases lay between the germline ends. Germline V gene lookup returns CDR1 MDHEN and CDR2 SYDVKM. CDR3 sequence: CASSGNRDEQYF. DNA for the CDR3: TGTGCCAGCAGTGGGAACAGGGACGAGCAGTACTTC.

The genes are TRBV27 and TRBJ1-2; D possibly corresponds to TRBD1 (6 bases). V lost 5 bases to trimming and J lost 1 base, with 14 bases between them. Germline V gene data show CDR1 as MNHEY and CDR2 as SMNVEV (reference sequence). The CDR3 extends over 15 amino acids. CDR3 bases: TGTGCCAGCAGTCCCCGGGACATCCATAACTATGGCTACACCTTC. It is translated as CASSPRDIHNYGYTF.

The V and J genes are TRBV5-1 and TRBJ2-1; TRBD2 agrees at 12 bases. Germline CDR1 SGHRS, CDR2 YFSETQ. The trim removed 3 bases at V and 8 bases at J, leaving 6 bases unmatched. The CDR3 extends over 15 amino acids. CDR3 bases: TGCGCCAGCAGCTCCCTAGCGGGAGGGCCCCATGAGCAGTTCTTC. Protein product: CASSSLAGGPHEQFF.